Described below is a single TCR beta chain sequence and its context. The antigen remains unidentified. Method: immunoSEQ multiplex PCR; TCRdb's copy keeps in-frame clones and lacks some. The sample yields around 200,000 clones, approximately 84% seen once. The sample belongs to a study of cytomegalovirus exposure and HLA in healthy donors. Whole-study results and caveats: The authors enumerated roughly 180 TCR beta chains as linked to cytomegalovirus. Three chains tied to CMV proved CMV antigen-specific in vitro. First-cohort TCR clusters tended to co-occur in the approximately 120 validation repertoires, a later analysis found.

The specimen was PBMCs. The receptor comes from a young woman in good health and CMV-seropositive.

The CDR3 nucleotides are TGCGCCAGCAGCTTGGAAGGAGAAGGCTACACCTTC. Translation gives CASSLEGEGYTF. The chain is built from TRBV5-1 and TRBJ1-2; no clear D. Looked up from germline, CDR1 is SGHRS and CDR2 is YFSETQ. The V gene lost 0 bases and the J gene lost 8 bases, with 8 bases spanning the gap. CDR3 size: 12 residues.